The present T cell receptor beta chain was sequenced within a study of T cell responses to AZD1222 COVID-19 vaccine. Findings of the study overall: Among the donors, most were white British and more were female, and clonal diversity was possibly underestimated. Seropositive status at baseline applied to only five to seven AZD1222 recipients. Reportedly, close to half of spike-specific TCRs are directed against unmutated variant regions. Elevations in Spike-specific TCR breadth and depth followed administration of two AZD1222 doses.

Clones were sequenced by immunoSEQ multiplex PCR, and TCRdb holds only the in-frame ones, with some missing. The repertoire holds more than 100,000 clones, with around nine tenths as singletons. The CDR3 has 14 amino acids. The ends were cut back, 4 bases at V and 12 bases at J, with 19 bases in the middle. CDR1 is LGHNA, CDR2 YSLEER, per germline. As for this clone: The antigen remains unidentified.

V and J are TRBV4-3 and TRBJ2-1; a possible D gene is TRBD2 (6 bases). This material consisted of peripheral blood, taken on day 0 of AZD1222 vaccination. The clonotype comes from an adult in good health. In nucleotides, the CDR3 is TGCGCCAGCAGCCCCTCCGGGACTGCCTCATTGCAGTTCTTC. As protein: CASSPSGTASLQFF.